This TCR beta chain was recovered during a study of long-term antiretroviral therapy in people with HIV (dated by TCRdb to between 2022 and 2023). For the wider study: The earliest samples were collected approximately a decade before the 2015 WHO recommendation for immediate ART, a period when ART was typically delayed until CD4 counts fell. Of the approximately 30 participants with HIV, 10 to 11 were female. The cohort contributed about 200 cryopreserved PBMC samples from about 33 adults with confirmed HIV infection, collected serially over a mean of roughly 6 years (range 1-12). Test extractions of a monoclonal T-cell line alongside some 36 polyclonal samples showed no cross-contamination during QIAcube processing. A retrospective serial study tested whether ART initiation and durable HIV suppression were associated with changes in peripheral blood TRB repertoire composition and diversity. Results the study describes overall, beyond this receptor: Limited PBMC availability meant only the TCR beta chain was sequenced, without alpha chain pairing. A significant increase in TRB diversity was found to be associated with ART initiation, although TRB diversity was observed to remain significantly below that of transplant donor controls even after long-term ART. Because pre-ART samples had limited cell numbers, unsorted PBMC were profiled rather than sorted CD4+ and CD8+ T cells. Inferences about post-ART repertoire changes are limited because no data were available on ART adherence, viral resistance or therapy changes. The repertoire was dominated across all time points by expanded TRB clones identified before ART initiation, although this dominance was seen to fluctuate and to decrease in many PLHIV after ART. HIV repertoires had narrower CDR3 length ranges than controls, and the network structure suggested an antigen-experienced repertoire that shifted only slightly toward naive after ART. The samples span the years 2004 to 2017, and the ART regimens used may be less effective than current regimens.

Inclusion was restricted to participants for whom at least one PBMC sample before ART initiation and at least two post-ART samples were available. Treatment was received in the United States of America by all participants with HIV. Before DNA extraction, cryopreserved samples of about 1-11 million PBMC were thawed and then washed. At the time of the earliest PBMC sample, participants with HIV were aged between roughly 23 and 60 years. Per participant, PBMC samples came from 1-4 timepoints prior to ART initiation and 2-8 timepoints following ART initiation, for a median of 7 samples. For every participant, serial HIV viral load, CD4+ T-cell count, ART history and demographic data were obtained. Genomic DNA was extracted from unsorted PBMC with a Qiagen kit on a QIAcube, processed in batches of 12 samples. In regard to this clone: Its antigen target is currently unknown. No base quality values were provided; no much bigger clone lies one nucleotide off.

The immunoSEQ hsTCRB v3.0 assay was used at survey level resolution for TRB variable region sequencing. The targeted TRB sequencing depth was roughly 40,000-55,000 T-cell genomes per sample. TRB libraries were pooled and sequenced on an Illumina MiSeq using a v3 150-cycle kit. In the authors' own workflow: Repertoire analysis was run in R within a reproducible Nextflow workflow that covered QC, data transformation and analysis. LymphoSeq2, an R package for AIRR-Seq data exploration, was used to implement custom analyses. After excluding several samples that yielded fewer than 5000 total TRB sequences, approximately 170 HIV repertoires remained for analysis. Among the 180 or so HIV repertoires that were kept, some 61 were collected before ART initiation and roughly 130 were collected after ART initiation. Each repertoire was downsampled to 5000 TRB nucleotide sequences, and summary statistics were averaged across 100 downsampling iterations. Only TRB sequences with CDR3 regions of at least seven amino acids were retained for analysis. A Shannon entropy-derived clonality score and the Gini coefficient were used to measure diversity. In repertoire networks, the top 5000 CDR3 amino acid sequences were linked whenever an edit distance of one separated two sequences. GLIPH2 predicted antigen specificity groups and MHC restriction for TRB CDR3 amino acid sequences. Known CMV, EBV, HIV or tissue antigen associations were flagged by matching CDR3 amino acid sequences against VDJdb and McPAS-TCR. Pre-ART, post-ART and control groups were compared with Wilcoxon signed-rank tests and Holm-Bonferroni correction. TCRdb carries this immuneACCESS record with in-frame sequences only. Its versions omit some clonotypes, under half of them owing to an unresolved V gene in the studies checked, with the rest unexplained. V and J calls and clone size are those listed in that table; D and trimming were worked out from the DNA. This sample lists tens of thousands of clones; 81% were detected once. About 7.2% of the sample comes from the top ten.

Reading the germline V gene gives CDR1 MNHNS and CDR2 SASEGT. From cysteine to phenylalanine, the CDR3 is 15 amino acids long. Solely the CDR3 DNA is kept, with 45 bases framed from the first base. Germline trimming: 4 bases from V, 4 bases from J; junction bases outside gene matches: 8. The source was unsorted PBMCs, collected 1.5 years after starting antiretroviral therapy. In this chain, TRBV6-1 is recombined with TRBJ2-7, with 9 bases aligning to TRBD1. This receptor was obtained from a man aged 25 to 45 with HIV. In nucleotides, the sequence is TGTGCCAGCAGTGGACAGGGGGGCATCGGGTACGAGCAGTACTTC. Its translation reads: CASSGQGGIGYEQYF.